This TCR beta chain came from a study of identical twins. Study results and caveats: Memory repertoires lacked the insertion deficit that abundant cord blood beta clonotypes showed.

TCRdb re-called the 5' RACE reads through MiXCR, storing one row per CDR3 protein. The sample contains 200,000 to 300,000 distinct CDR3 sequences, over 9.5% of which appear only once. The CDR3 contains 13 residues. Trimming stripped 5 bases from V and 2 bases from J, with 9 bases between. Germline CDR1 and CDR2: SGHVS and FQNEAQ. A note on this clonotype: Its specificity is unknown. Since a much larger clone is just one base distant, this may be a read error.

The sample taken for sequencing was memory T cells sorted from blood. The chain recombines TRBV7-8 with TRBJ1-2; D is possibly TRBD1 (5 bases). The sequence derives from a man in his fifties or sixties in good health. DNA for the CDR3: TGTGCCAGCAGCGAGGGACTGAACTATGGCTACACCTTC. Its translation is CASSEGLNYGYTF.